This TCR beta chain appears in the sequencing data of a study of OX40 agonist ivuxolimab in advanced cancers. Study at large: The patients received agonistic anti-OX40 (CD134) antibody ivuxolimab. A mean age of about 56 years, range roughly 20 to 90, was recorded, and 70% to 85% were male. Previous treatment with anti-PD-1, anti-PD-L1 or anti-CTLA-4 therapy was allowed; 40% had received some.

Any history of autoimmune disease or systemic immunosuppression disqualified patients. Germline CDR1 is LGHNA and CDR2 is YNFKEQ. This CDR3 contains 14 residues. The V end lost 0 bases, the J end lost 4 bases, and 9 bases lay between the germline ends. In its sample, this clone was seen a few times. The assay was immunoSEQ multiplex PCR, and TCRdb's table has in-frame clones only and misses some. Of tens of thousands of clones in the sample, under 90% were seen once. Here the sequenced sample was CD4+ or CD8+ T cells sorted from blood, taken in a trial of the OX40 agonist ivuxolimab. The J gene is TRBJ1-2, the V gene TRBV4-2, with unresolved D. This TCR derives from an adult with an advanced solid tumor such as melanoma, head and neck, liver or kidney cancer. In DNA, the CDR3 is TGTGCCAGCAGCCAAGATGTGGGTGGCTATGGCTACACCTTC. This codes for CASSQDVGGYGYTF.